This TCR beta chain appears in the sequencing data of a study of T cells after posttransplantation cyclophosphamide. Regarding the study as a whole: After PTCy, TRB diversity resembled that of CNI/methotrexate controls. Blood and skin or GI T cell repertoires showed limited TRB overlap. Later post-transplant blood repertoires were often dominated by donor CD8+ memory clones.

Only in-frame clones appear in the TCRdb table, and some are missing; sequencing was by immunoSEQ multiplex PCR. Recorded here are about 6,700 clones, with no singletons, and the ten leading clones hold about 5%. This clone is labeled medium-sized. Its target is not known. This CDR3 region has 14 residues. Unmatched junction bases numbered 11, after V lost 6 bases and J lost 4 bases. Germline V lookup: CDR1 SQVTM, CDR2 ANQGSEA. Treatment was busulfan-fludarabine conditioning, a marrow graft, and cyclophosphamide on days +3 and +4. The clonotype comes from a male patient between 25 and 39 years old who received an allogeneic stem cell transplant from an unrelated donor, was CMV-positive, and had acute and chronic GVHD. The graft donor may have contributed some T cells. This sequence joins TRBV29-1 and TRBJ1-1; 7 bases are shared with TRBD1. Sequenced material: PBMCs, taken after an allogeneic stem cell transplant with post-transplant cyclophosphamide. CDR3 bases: TGCAGCGTCCCAAGAGGGGGCTTGAGCACTGAAGCTTTCTTT. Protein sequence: CSVPRGGLSTEAFF.